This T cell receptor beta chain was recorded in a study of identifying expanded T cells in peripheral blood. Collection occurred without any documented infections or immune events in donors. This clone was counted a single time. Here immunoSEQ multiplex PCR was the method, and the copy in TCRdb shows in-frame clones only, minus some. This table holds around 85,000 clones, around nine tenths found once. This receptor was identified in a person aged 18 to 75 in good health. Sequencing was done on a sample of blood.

This CDR3 is CASRPQGPNEKLFF. The DNA of the CDR3 is TGTGCCAGCAGACCTCAGGGACCTAATGAAAAACTGTTTTTT. The chain carries TRBV2 and TRBJ1-4, with a weak D call TRBD1 (5 bases). V was clipped by 6 bases and J by 3 bases, with 11 bases between them. The germline V gene encodes CDR1 SNHLY and CDR2 FYNNEI. The CDR3 runs 14 residues.